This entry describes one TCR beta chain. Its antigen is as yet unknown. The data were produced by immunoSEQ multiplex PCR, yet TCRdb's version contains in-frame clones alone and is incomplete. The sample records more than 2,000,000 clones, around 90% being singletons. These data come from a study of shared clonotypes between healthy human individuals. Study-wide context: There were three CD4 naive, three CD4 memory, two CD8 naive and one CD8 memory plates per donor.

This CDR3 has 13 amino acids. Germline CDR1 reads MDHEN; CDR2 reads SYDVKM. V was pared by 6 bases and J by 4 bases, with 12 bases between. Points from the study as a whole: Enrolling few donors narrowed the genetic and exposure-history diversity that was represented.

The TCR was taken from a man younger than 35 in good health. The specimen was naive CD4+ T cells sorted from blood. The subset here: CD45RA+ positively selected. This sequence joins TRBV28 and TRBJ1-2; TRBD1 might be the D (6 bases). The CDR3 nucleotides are TGTGCCAGCAGCACCACAGGGACCTATGGCTACACCTTC. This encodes CASSTTGTYGYTF.